Each of the 18 T cell receptor beta chains below was sequenced from the same sample in a study of blood T cell repertoires in COVID-19. TCRdb's copy holds only in-frame clones and misses some; the assay was immunoSEQ multiplex PCR. The sample includes fewer than 350,000 clones, approximately 85% of them seen just once. Sequencing was carried out using peripheral blood. These receptors all stem from a man aged 18 to 29 with active or convalescent COVID-19.

The CDR3 region has the DNA TGTGCCAGCAGCGCCAGGACAGGGGACGAGCAGTACTTC. The encoded protein is CASSARTGDEQYF. The rearrangement uses TRBV7-7 and TRBJ2-7; 9 positions agree with TRBD1. The CDR3 totals 13 residues. The V gene end was trimmed by 5 bases and the J gene end by 5 bases; junction bases not matched to a gene: 4. Germline CDR1 reads SSHAT; CDR2 reads FNYEAQ (reference sequence). Supplemented by reference TRBV7-7 and TRBJ2-7, the full variable domain reads GAGVSQSPRYKVTKRGQDVTLRCDPISSHATLYWYQQALGQGPEFLTYFNYEAQPDKSGLPSDRFSAERPEGSISTLTIQRTEQRDSAMYRCASSARTGDEQYFGPGTRLTVT.

This clone was seen once. The rearrangement joins TRBV7-2 to TRBJ2-1, with 13 bases matching TRBD2. V shed 6 bases and J 9 bases; nucleotides not matched to a gene: 5. This CDR3 has 14 residues. CDR1 SGHTA and CDR2 FQGNSA come from the germline V gene. CDR3 in amino acids: CASRPGLAGVEQFF. CDR3 sequence (DNA): TGTGCCAGCAGGCCCGGACTAGCGGGGGTTGAGCAGTTCTTC.

The V gene is TRBV6-5, the J gene TRBJ1-1; maybe TRBD1 (5 bases). This CDR3 has 14 residues. V lost 7 bases, J lost 8 bases, and 20 bases lay in between. Germline V CDR1 and CDR2: MNHEY, SVGAGI. CDR3 in DNA: TGTGCCAGCACCAGGAAATGGGGCGTAGGGGAAGCTTTCTTT. Protein product: CASTRKWGVGEAFF.

V and J are TRBV19 and TRBJ1-2; 9 nucleotides line up with TRBD1. CDR1 and CDR2 from the germline V gene are LNHDA and SQIVND (reference sequence). Trimming at V came to 7 bases and at J to 4 bases, leaving 10 bases not matched to a gene. The CDR3 runs to 15 residues. CDR3 sequence (DNA): TGTGCCAGTATTGACCGGGACAGGGCATTCTATGGCTACACCTTC. Residues: CASIDRDRAFYGYTF.

In this sample, this clone turned up once. The chain employs TRBV9 and TRBJ1-6; perhaps TRBD1 as D (6 bases). The CDR3 totals 14 residues. V lost 3 bases, J lost 8 bases, and 12 bases lay in between. The V gene's germline CDR1 is SGDLS and CDR2 YYNGEE. The CDR3 loop is CASSAGDTYSPLHF. The CDR3 nucleotides are TGTGCCAGCAGCGCCGGGGACACATATTCACCCCTCCACTTT.

The V gene is TRBV7-9, the J gene TRBJ2-5, with D maybe TRBD1 (6 bases). This CDR3 has 15 amino acids. The germline gives CDR1 SEHNR, CDR2 FQNEAQ (reference sequence). V shed 1 base and J shed 1 base, with 10 bases lying between them. CDR3 residues: CASSLEDRTQETQYF. The CDR3 DNA follows: TGTGCCAGCAGCTTAGAAGACAGGACCCAAGAGACCCAGTACTTC.

A single count supports this clone. This sample includes further DNA sequences coding for the same CDR3. V and J are TRBV7-3 and TRBJ1-1; no reliable D call. Trimming stripped 0 bases from V and 0 bases from J, with 8 bases between. Looked up from germline, CDR1 is SGHTA and CDR2 is FQGTGA. The CDR3 totals 15 residues. The CDR3 protein is CASSLTGAMNTEAFF. As DNA, the CDR3 is TGTGCCAGCAGCTTAACGGGCGCCATGAACACTGAAGCTTTCTTT.

V usage is TRBV7-6 and J usage is TRBJ1-6, with D maybe TRBD1 (5 bases). This CDR3 contains 16 residues. The germline V and J ends were trimmed by 2 bases and 8 bases, with 16 bases remaining between them. Looked up from germline, CDR1 is SGHVS and CDR2 is FNYEAQ. CDR3 region: CASSLSLGTPDSPLHF. The CDR3 nucleotides are TGTGCCAGCAGCTTATCTCTCGGGACTCCCGATTCACCCCTCCACTTT.

The chain employs TRBV11-2 and TRBJ2-7, with 7 bases that match TRBD1. Germline assignment: CDR1 SGHAT and CDR2 FQNNGV. The CDR3 runs 15 residues. The J segment lost 3 bases and the V segment lost 0 bases, leaving 5 bases of the junction unmatched. In nucleotides, the CDR3 is TGTGCCAGCAGCTTAGAGAGAGGGGACAGCTACGAGCAGTACTTC. This gives the protein CASSLERGDSYEQYF.

This rearrangement joins TRBV7-9 to TRBJ2-1; 9 bases agree with TRBD2. V shed 6 bases, J shed 6 bases, and the junction held 6 bases outside the gene matches. The CDR3 totals 14 residues. The germline V gene has CDR1 SEHNR and CDR2 FQNEAQ (reference sequence). CDR3 DNA sequence: TGTGCCAGCAGGAGTAGCGGGGGCGGCAATGAGCAGTTCTTC. Its protein is CASRSSGGGNEQFF. Filled out from reference TRBV7-9 and TRBJ2-1, the complete variable domain reads DTGVSQNPRHKITKRGQNVTFRCDPISEHNRLYWYRQTLGQGPEFLTYFQNEAQLEKSRLLSDRFSAERPKGSFSTLEIQRTEQGDSAMYLCASRSSGGGNEQFFGPGTRLTVL.

The chain employs TRBV18 and TRBJ1-6; D is unclear. CDR1 is KGHSH and CDR2 is LQKENI in the germline V gene. This CDR3 spans 15 amino acids. Trimming took off 2 bases at V and 9 bases at J, with 14 bases between the two ends. This CDR3 reads CASSPNVASPSPLHF. The CDR3, as DNA: TGTGCCAGCTCACCAAACGTAGCCAGCCCTTCACCCCTCCACTTT.

The chain combines TRBV3-1 (or the pseudogene TRBV3-2) with TRBJ1-1, with D possibly being TRBD1 (5 bases). V lost 1 base to trimming and J lost 3 bases, with 6 bases between them. The CDR3 runs 13 residues. CDR1 is LGHDT, CDR2 YNNKEL, per germline (reference sequence). CDR3: CASSQAGYTEAFF. The DNA of the CDR3 is TGTGCCAGCAGCCAAGCAGGGTACACTGAAGCTTTCTTT.

This chain joins TRBV5-5 and TRBJ1-6; 9 bases align to TRBD1. This CDR3 is built from 15 residues. Unmatched junction bases numbered 4, after V lost 4 bases and J lost 5 bases. Germline assignment: CDR1 SGHKS and CDR2 YYEKEE (reference sequence). CDR3 coding DNA: TGTGCCAGCAGCACCGGGACAGGGAATAATTCACCCCTCCACTTT. This encodes CASSTGTGNNSPLHF. The full variable domain, its missing parts supplied by reference TRBV5-5 and TRBJ1-6, is DAGVTQSPTHLIKTRGQQVTLRCSPISGHKSVSWYQQVLGQGPQFIFQYYEKEERGRGNFPDRFSARQFPNYSSELNVNALLLGDSALYLCASSTGTGNNSPLHFGNGTRLTVT.

The chain uses TRBV6-1 and TRBJ1-2; 7 bases are shared with TRBD1. The CDR3 is 17 amino acids. Germline V CDR1 and CDR2: MNHNS, SASEGT. V lost 6 bases to trimming and J lost 7 bases; unmatched junction nucleotides: 20. The CDR3 DNA reads TGTGCCAGCAGCGAAAGGGCCCAAAGGTCGTCAGGGGGTGGCTACACCTTC. This encodes CASSERAQRSSGGGYTF.

The chain combines TRBV7-9 with TRBJ2-5; 12 nucleotides agree with TRBD1. Unmatched junction bases numbered 5, after V lost 4 bases and J lost 5 bases. CDR3 length: 15 residues. Germline-derived CDR1 and CDR2 are SEHNR and FQNEAQ (reference sequence). As DNA, the CDR3 is TGTGCCAGCAGCTGGGGACAGGGGGCTGTCGAGACCCAGTACTTC. The encoded protein is CASSWGQGAVETQYF.

The gene calls are TRBV28 and TRBJ1-3; a possible D gene is TRBD1 (6 bases). Between the trimmed V and J ends, which lost 6 bases and 4 bases, there was a span of 10 bases. CDR3 length: 13 amino acids. CDR1 and CDR2 (germline): MDHEN, SYDVKM. CDR3 sequence reads: CASRDSFGNTIYF. CDR3 DNA: TGTGCCAGCAGGGACAGTTTCGGAAACACCATATATTTT.

The CDR3 DNA reads TGTGCCAGCAGCGCCAGGACCGGGAGTTCACCCCTCCACTTT. Protein product: CASSARTGSSPLHF. The rearrangement uses TRBV13 and TRBJ1-6; unclear D gene. The germline V gene encodes CDR1 PRHDT and CDR2 FYEKMQ (reference sequence). This CDR3 spans 14 amino acids. V dropped 5 bases and J dropped 9 bases, with 14 bases sitting between them.

The chain couples TRBV12-3 or TRBV12-4 to TRBJ2-5; tentatively, D is TRBD2 (6 bases). The CDR3 length is 13 residues. V dropped 5 bases and J dropped 4 bases, with 11 bases sitting between them. Here the CDR3 reads CASSPEGGETQYF. CDR3 DNA: TGTGCCAGCAGTCCTGAGGGAGGAGAGACCCAGTACTTC.